The clone carrying this TCR beta chain occurred a few times. Its antigen is unknown. This CDR3 is 17 amino acids long. CDR1 and CDR2 (germline): MDHEN, SYDVKM. The V end lost 5 bases, the J end lost 4 bases, and 21 bases lay between the germline ends. Sequencing used immunoSEQ multiplex PCR; TCRdb keeps in-frame clones, though not all of them. The sample yields 20,000 to 25,000 clones, around two thirds seen once. This sample stems from a study of CD4 T cells in relation to SARS-CoV-2 and coronaviruses. The unexposed donors gave CD4+ T cells in 2011-2018, prior to COVID-19. Isolation of CD4+ T cells took place after roughly nine days in culture. Study-wide results and limits: Crossreactive clones expanded significantly less to SARS-CoV-2 than monoreactive clones.

The sample comprised CD4+ T cells from PBMCs, cultured in vitro. This TCR came from a human donor in good health. The rearrangement uses TRBV28 and TRBJ2-1; weak D call: TRBD1 (7 bases). CDR3: CASSVLFGQGGYNEQFF. CDR3 nucleotide sequence: TGTGCCAGCAGTGTATTGTTTGGGCAGGGGGGTTACAATGAGCAGTTCTTC. The variable domain in full, completed from reference TRBV28 and TRBJ2-1, reads DVKVTQSSRYLVKRTGEKVFLECVQDMDHENMFWYRQDPGLGLRLIYFSYDVKMKEKGDIPEGYSVSREKKERFSLILESASTNQTSMYLCASSVLFGQGGYNEQFFGPGTRLTVL.